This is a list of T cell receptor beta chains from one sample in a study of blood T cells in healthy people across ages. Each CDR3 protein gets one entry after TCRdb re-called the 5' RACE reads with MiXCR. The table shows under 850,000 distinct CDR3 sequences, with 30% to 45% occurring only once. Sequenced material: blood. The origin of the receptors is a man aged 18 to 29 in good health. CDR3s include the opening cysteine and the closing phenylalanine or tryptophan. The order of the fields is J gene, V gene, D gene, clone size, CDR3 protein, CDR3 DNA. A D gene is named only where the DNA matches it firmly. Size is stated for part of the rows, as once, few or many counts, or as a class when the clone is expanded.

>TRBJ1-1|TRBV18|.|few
CASSPLGQGTEAFF
TGTGCCAGCTCACCCCTAGGTCAAGGTACTGAAGCTTTCTTT
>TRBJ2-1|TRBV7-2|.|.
CASSLNRENEQFF
TGTGCCAGCAGCTTAAACAGGGAGAATGAGCAGTTCTTC
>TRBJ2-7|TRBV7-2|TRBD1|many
CASSLAGTGNEQYF
TGTGCCAGCAGCTTAGCCGGGACAGGGAACGAGCAGTACTTC
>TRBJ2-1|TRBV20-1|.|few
CSARGVAEGEQFF
TGCAGTGCTAGAGGTGTAGCGGAGGGCGAGCAGTTCTTC
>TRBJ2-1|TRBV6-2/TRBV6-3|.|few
CASSSWGPEGSYNEQFF
TGTGCCAGCAGTTCCTGGGGGCCCGAGGGTTCCTACAATGAGCAGTTCTTC
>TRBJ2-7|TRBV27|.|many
CASGKGQTYEQYF
TGTGCCAGCGGAAAGGGACAAACCTACGAGCAGTACTTC
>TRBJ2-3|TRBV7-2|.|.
CASSPAGHGTDTQYF
TGTGCCAGCAGCCCTGCGGGGCATGGCACAGATACGCAGTATTTT
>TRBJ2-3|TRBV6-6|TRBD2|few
CASKNSGLGTDTQYF
TGTGCCAGCAAAAATAGCGGGCTAGGCACAGATACGCAGTATTTT
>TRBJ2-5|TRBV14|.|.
CASSQCSSKETQYF
TGTGCCAGCAGCCAATGTAGCTCCAAAGAGACCCAGTACTTC
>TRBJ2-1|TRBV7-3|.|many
CASSTQQGGYNEQFF
TGTGCCAGCAGCACACAACAGGGAGGGTACAATGAGCAGTTCTTC
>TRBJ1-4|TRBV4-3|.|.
CASSPLARWTEKLFF
TGCGCCAGCAGCCCCCTGGCCAGGTGGACAGAAAAACTGTTTTTT
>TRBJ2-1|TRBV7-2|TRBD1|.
CASSRTPGQGNNEQFF
TGTGCCAGCAGTCGTACTCCGGGACAGGGAAACAATGAGCAGTTCTTC
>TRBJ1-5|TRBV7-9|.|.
CASSSAGFQPQHF
TGTGCCAGCAGCTCGGCAGGGTTTCAGCCCCAGCATTTT
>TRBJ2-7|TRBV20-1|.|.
CSARDSFPYEQYF
TGCAGTGCTAGGGACTCGTTCCCCTACGAGCAGTACTTC
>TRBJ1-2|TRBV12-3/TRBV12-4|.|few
CASSFRLSNYGYTF
TGTGCCAGCAGTTTCAGGCTCTCTAACTATGGCTACACCTTC
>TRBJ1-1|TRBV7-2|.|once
CASSLAQGIMNTGAFF
TGTGCCAGCAGCTTAGCCCAGGGAATCATGAACACTGGAGCTTTCTTT
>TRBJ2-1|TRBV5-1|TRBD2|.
CASSSGTSANEQFF
TGCGCCAGCAGCTCCGGGACTAGCGCGAATGAGCAGTTCTTC
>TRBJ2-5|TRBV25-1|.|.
CASSELGGKETQYF
TGTGCCAGCAGTGAATTGGGTGGAAAAGAGACCCAGTACTTC
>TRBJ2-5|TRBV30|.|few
CAWRRTLQETQYF
TGTGCCTGGAGGAGGACTCTACAAGAGACCCAGTACTTC
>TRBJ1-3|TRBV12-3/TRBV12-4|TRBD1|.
CASRKDRTSGNTIYF
TGTGCCAGCAGGAAGGACAGGACCTCTGGAAACACCATATATTTT
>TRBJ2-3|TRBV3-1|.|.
CASSQDVASTDTQYF
TGTGCCAGCAGCCAAGATGTCGCCTCCACAGATACGCAGTATTTT
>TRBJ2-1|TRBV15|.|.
CATRAPNNEQFF
TGTGCCACCCGGGCGCCAAACAATGAGCAGTTCTTC
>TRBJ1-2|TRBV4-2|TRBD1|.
CASSRNDRGGGGYTF
TGTGCCAGCAGCCGAAACGACAGGGGTGGTGGCGGCTACACCTTC
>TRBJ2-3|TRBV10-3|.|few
CANGRVSDTQYF
TGTGCCAACGGCCGGGTGTCAGATACGCAGTATTTT
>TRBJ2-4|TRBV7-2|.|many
CASSPGGPLDIQYF
TGTGCCAGCAGCCCAGGGGGGCCTTTAGACATTCAGTACTTC
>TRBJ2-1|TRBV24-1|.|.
CATNSGPYNEQFF
TGTGCCACCAATTCGGGCCCCTACAATGAGCAGTTCTTC
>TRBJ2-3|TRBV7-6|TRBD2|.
CASSLALAGGRDTQYF
TGTGCCAGCAGCTTAGCGCTGGCGGGGGGGAGAGATACGCAGTATTTT
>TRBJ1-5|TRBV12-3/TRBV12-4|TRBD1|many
CASSRQGGNQPQHF
TGTGCCAGCTCCCGACAGGGTGGCAATCAGCCCCAGCATTTT
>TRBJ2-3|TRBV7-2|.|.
CASSLAGRFDTQYF
TGTGCCAGCAGCTTAGCTGGGCGGTTCGATACGCAGTATTTT
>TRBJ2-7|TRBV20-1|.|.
CSARSPRLNEQYF
TGCAGTGCTAGAAGTCCTCGGCTCAATGAGCAGTACTTC
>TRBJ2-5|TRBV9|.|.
CASSVSVTARNPQETQYF
TGTGCCAGCAGCGTAAGTGTAACGGCTAGGAATCCCCAAGAGACCCAGTACTTC
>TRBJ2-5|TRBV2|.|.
CASHLAPETQYF
TGTGCCAGCCACCTAGCGCCAGAGACCCAGTACTTC
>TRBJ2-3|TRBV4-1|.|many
CASSHYYPSTDTQYF
TGCGCCAGCAGCCATTACTACCCTAGCACAGATACGCAGTATTTT
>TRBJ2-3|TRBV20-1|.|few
CSARLSRSPTDTQYF
TGCAGTGCTAGACTATCTCGTAGTCCCACAGATACGCAGTATTTT
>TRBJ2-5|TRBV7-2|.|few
CASSSPSGGGRETQYF
TGTGCCAGCAGCTCCCCTTCAGGTGGCGGGCGGGAGACCCAGTACTTC
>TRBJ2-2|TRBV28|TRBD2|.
CASSPPGLGDTGELFF
TGTGCCAGCAGTCCACCGGGACTAGGGGACACCGGGGAGCTGTTTTTT
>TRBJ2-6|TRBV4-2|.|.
CASSQEGGDGANPGANVLTF
TGTGCCAGCAGCCAAGAAGGGGGGGACGGCGCTAACCCTGGGGCCAACGTCCTGACTTTC
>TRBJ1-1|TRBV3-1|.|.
CASSTPGSGVEAFF
TGTGCCAGCAGCACCCCCGGATCAGGCGTTGAAGCTTTCTTT
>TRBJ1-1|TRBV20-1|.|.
CSARDSMAAGEAFF
TGCAGTGCTAGAGATTCGATGGCCGCAGGGGAAGCTTTCTTT
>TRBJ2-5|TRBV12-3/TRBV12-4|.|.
CASRRWDGQETQYF
TGTGCCAGCCGACGATGGGACGGCCAAGAGACCCAGTACTTC
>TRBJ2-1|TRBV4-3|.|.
CASSQDVWGSYNEQFF
TGCGCCAGCAGCCAAGATGTCTGGGGGAGCTACAATGAGCAGTTCTTC
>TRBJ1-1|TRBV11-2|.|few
CASSPDALLRRRKRAFF
TGTGCCAGCAGCCCCGATGCACTCCTTCGTCGGCGAAAGAGGGCTTTCTTT
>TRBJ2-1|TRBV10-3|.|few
CAISEFYNEQFF
TGTGCCATCAGTGAGTTTTATAATGAGCAGTTCTTC
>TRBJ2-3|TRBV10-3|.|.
CACTGRDTDTQYF
TGTGCCTGCACTGGCAGGGATACAGATACGCAGTATTTT
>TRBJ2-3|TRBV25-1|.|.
CASRDNGRLGGTDTQYF
TGTGCCAGCAGGGATAACGGGAGACTAGGAGGCACAGATACGCAGTATTTT
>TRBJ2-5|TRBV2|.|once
CASSEPPHAGETAETQYF
TGTGCCAGCAGTGAACCCCCTCACGCAGGGGAAACCGCAGAGACCCAGTACTTC
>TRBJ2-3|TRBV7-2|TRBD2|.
CASSQTGLAGDTQYF
TGTGCCAGCAGCCAAACGGGACTAGCGGGAGATACGCAGTATTTT
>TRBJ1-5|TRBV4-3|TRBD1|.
CASSPTGQGDQPQHF
TGCGCCAGCAGCCCCACGGGACAGGGGGATCAGCCCCAGCATTTT
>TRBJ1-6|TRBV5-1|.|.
CASSFRGFEDSPLHF
TGCGCCAGCAGCTTCCGAGGGTTCGAGGATTCACCCCTCCACTTT
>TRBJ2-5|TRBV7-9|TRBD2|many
CASSLLSRTSGSQETQYF
TGTGCCAGCAGCTTATTGTCGCGGACTAGCGGGAGCCAAGAGACCCAGTACTTC